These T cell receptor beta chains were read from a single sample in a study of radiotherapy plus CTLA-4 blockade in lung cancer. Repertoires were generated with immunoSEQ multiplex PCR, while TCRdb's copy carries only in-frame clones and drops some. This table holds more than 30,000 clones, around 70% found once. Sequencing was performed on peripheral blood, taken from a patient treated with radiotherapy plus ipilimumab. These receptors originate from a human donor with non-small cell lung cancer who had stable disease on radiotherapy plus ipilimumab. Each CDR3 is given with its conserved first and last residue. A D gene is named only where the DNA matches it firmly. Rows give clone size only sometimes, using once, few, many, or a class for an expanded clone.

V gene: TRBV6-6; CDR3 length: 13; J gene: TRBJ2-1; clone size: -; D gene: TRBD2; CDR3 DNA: TGTGCCAGCGCAGGGTCGGGGGGCAATGAGCAGTTCTTC; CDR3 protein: CASAGSGGNEQFF
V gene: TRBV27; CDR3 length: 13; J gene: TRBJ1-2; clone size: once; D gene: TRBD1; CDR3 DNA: TGTGCCAGCAGTTACGACAGGGGGCAAGGCTACACCTTC; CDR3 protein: CASSYDRGQGYTF
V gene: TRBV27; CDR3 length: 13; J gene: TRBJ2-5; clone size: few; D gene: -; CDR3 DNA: TGTGCCAGCAGCCTCTCTTTCTGGGAGACCCAGTACTTC; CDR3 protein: CASSLSFWETQYF
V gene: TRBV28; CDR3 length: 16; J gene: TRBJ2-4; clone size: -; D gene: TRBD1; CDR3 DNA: TGTGCCAGCAGGGGGGGGACAGGGCCGGACAAAAACATTCAGTACTTC; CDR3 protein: CASRGGTGPDKNIQYF
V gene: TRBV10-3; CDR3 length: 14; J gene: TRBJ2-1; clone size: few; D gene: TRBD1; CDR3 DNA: TGTGCCGCCCAACCGGGACAGGGGGCTAGTGAGCAGTTCTTC; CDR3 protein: CAAQPGQGASEQFF
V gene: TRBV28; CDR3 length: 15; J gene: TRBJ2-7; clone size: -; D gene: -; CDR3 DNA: TGTGCCAGCAGTTTATACCTGGGGTCCAACTACGAGCAGTACTTC; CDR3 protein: CASSLYLGSNYEQYF
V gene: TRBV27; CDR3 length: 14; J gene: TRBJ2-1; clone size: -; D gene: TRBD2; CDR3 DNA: TGTGCCAGCAGTTTATCGCGGGGGGCGGATGAGCAGTTCTTC; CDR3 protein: CASSLSRGADEQFF
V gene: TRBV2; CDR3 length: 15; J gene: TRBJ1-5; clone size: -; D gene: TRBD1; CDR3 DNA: TGTGCCAGCAGTCCTCCGGGACAGGGTTCGCAGCCCCAGCATTTT; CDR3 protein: CASSPPGQGSQPQHF
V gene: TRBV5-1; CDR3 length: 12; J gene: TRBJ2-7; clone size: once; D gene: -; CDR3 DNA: TGCGCCAGCAGCACCCAGGGAAACGAGCAGTACTTC; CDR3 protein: CASSTQGNEQYF
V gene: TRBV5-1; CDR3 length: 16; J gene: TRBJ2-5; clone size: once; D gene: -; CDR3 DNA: TGCGCCAGCAGCGCGTCTCCGGCCCGGACCCGCGAGACCCAGTACTTC; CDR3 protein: CASSASPARTRETQYF
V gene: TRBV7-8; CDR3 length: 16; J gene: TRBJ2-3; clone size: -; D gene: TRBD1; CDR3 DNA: TGTGCCAGCAGCTTGGGGGACAGGGTTCGGGGAGATACGCAGTATTTT; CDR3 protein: CASSLGDRVRGDTQYF
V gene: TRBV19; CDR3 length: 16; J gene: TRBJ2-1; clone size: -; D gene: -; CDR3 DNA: TGTGCCAGTAGTATTCCGCGACGGGCAGGGTTTGATGAGCAGTTCTTC; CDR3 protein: CASSIPRRAGFDEQFF
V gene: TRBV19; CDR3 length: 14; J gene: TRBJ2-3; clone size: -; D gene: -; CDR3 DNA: TGTGCCAGTAGGCTGGGGGGAACCACAGATACGCAGTATTTT; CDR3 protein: CASRLGGTTDTQYF
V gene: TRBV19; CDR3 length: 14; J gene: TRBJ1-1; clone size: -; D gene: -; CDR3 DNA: TGTGCCAGTAGTTCCCGGGGACGAGGCACTGAAGCTTTCTTT; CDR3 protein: CASSSRGRGTEAFF
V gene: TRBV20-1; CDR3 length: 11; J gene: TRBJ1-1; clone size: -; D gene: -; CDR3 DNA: TGCAGTGCTAGATGGGACACTGAAGCTTTCTTT; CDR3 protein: CSARWDTEAFF
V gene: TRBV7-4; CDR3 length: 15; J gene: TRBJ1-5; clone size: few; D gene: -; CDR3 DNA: TGTGCCAGCAGCCCGGTCCGGGACAGCAATCAGCCCCAGCATTTT; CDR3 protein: CASSPVRDSNQPQHF
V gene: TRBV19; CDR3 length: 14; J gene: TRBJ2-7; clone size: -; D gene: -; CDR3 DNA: TGTGCCAGTAGTATACGCGACAGCACCTACGAGCAGTACTTC; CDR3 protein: CASSIRDSTYEQYF
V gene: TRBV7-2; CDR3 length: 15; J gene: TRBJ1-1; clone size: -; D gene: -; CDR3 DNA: TGTGCCAGCAGCTTAATGTCAGGGGCTGGAACTGAAGCTTTCTTT; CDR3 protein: CASSLMSGAGTEAFF
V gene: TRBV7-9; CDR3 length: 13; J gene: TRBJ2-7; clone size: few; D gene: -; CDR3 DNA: TGTGCCAGCAGCTTCGACGGATCCTACGAGCAGTACTTC; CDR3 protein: CASSFDGSYEQYF
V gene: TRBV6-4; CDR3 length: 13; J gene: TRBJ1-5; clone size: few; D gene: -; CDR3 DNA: TGTGCCAGCAGTTCAGGGTTGTGGCAGCCCCAGCATTTT; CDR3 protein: CASSSGLWQPQHF
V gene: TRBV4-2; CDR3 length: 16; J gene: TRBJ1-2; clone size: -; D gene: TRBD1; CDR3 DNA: TGTGCCAGCAGCCAAGATGGTCAACAGGGGGTCTATGGCTACACCTTC; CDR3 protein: CASSQDGQQGVYGYTF
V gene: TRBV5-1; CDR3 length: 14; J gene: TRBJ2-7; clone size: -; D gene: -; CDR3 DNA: TGCGCCAGCAGCTTTGGCGACGTTTCCTACGAGCAGTACTTC; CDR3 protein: CASSFGDVSYEQYF
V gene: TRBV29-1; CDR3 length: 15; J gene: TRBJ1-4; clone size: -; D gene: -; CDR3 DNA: TGCAGCGTTCGTCCCGAAAACCTCCCTAATGAAAAACTGTTTTTT; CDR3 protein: CSVRPENLPNEKLFF
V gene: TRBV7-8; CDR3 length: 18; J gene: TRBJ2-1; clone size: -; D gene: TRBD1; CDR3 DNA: TGTGCCAGCAGCTTAGGGGGGACAGGACGTCATTCCTACAATGAGCAGTTCTTC; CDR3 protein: CASSLGGTGRHSYNEQFF
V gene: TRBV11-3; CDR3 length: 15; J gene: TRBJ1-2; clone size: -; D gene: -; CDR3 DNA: TGTGCCAGCAGCAAAGGGGGAGGAGGCTCATATGGCTACACCTTC; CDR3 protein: CASSKGGGGSYGYTF
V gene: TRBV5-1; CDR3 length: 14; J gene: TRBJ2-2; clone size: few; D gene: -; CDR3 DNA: TGCGCCAGCAGCTTTAGGCAGGGGACCGGGGAGCTGTTTTTT; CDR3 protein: CASSFRQGTGELFF
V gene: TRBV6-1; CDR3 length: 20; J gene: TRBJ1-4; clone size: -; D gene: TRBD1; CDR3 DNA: TGTGCCAGCAGTGAAGTGAACAGGGGGCGGGGAGTATCGGGAACCGAAAAACTGTTTTTT; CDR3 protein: CASSEVNRGRGVSGTEKLFF
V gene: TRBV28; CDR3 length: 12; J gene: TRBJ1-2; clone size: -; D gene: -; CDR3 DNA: TGTGCCAGCAGTACCTCCTCCGATGGCTACACCTTC; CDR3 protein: CASSTSSDGYTF
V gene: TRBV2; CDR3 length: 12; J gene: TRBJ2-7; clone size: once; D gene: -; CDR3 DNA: TGTGCCAGCAGTGTTCGGGGCCACGAGCAGTACTTC; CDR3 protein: CASSVRGHEQYF
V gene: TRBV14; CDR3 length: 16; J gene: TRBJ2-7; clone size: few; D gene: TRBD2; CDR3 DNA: TGTGCCAGCAGCCGGGGACTAGCGGGAGATACCTACGAGCAGTACTTC; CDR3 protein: CASSRGLAGDTYEQYF
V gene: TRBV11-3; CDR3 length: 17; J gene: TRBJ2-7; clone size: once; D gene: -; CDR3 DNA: TGTGCCAGCAGCTATACCCTTCTAGGACTCGGCTCCTACGAGCAGTACTTC; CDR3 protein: CASSYTLLGLGSYEQYF
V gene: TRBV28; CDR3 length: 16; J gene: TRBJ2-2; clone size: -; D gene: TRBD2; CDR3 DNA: TGTGCCACCACCCCCCCTAGCGGGGCCAACACCGGGGAGCTGTTTTTT; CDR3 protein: CATTPPSGANTGELFF
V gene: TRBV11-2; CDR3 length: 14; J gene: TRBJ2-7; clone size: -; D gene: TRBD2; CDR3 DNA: TGTGCCAGCAGCCCAACTAGCGGGAGTCGCGAGCAGTACTTC; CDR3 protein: CASSPTSGSREQYF
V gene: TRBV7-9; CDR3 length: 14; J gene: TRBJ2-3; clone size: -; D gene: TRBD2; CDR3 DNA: TGTGCCAGCATCAATAGCGGGAGAGCAGATACGCAGTATTTT; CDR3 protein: CASINSGRADTQYF
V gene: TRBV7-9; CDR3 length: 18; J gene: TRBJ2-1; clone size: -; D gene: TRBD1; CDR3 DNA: TGTGCCAGCAGCCGTCTCATGGCTGGGACAGCGGCCGACAATGAGCAGTTCTTC; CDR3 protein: CASSRLMAGTAADNEQFF
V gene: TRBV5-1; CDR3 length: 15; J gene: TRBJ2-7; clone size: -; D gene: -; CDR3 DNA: TGCGCCAGCAGCGGCGGGACAGTGAGCTCCTACGAGCAGTACTTC; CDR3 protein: CASSGGTVSSYEQYF